A selection of T cell receptor beta chains follows, all from one sample in a study of shared clonotypes between healthy human individuals. The assay was immunoSEQ multiplex PCR, and TCRdb's table has in-frame clones only and misses some. The repertoire holds around 1,900,000 clones, with 90% to 95% as singletons. The sample was naive CD8+ T cells from PBMCs. The receptors originated from a man aged 18 to 30 in good health. Some clones in this sample may be carry-over from other donors' samples. Each CDR3 is given with its conserved first and last residue. D genes are given only for firm matches. For some rows the clone size is stated as once, few or many, or as a class when expanded; others skip it.

-,TRBJ1-2,-,TRBV2,TGTGCCAGCACCGCAAACCCCCAAGACCTAGATGGCTACACCTTC,CASTANPQDLDGYTF
-,TRBJ1-2,-,TRBV9,TGTGCCAGCAGCCCCGACAGGCGAACCCTTAGTAATGGCTACACCTTC,CASSPDRRTLSNGYTF
-,TRBJ2-3,TRBD2,TRBV10-3,TGTGCCATCAGGGGCTCGGATAGCGGGAATGTAGATACGCAGTATTTT,CAIRGSDSGNVDTQYF
-,TRBJ2-7,-,TRBV4-1,TGCGCCAGCAGCCAAGGTGTACAGGCGCTCACCTACGAGCAGTACTTC,CASSQGVQALTYEQYF
-,TRBJ1-4,-,TRBV14,TGTGCCAGCAGCCAAAAAAGGCTTGGAAATGAAAAACTGTTTTTT,CASSQKRLGNEKLFF
once,TRBJ2-5,TRBD1,TRBV2,TGTGCCAGCAGTGATCGGGACAGGCCCCAAGAGACCCAGTACTTC,CASSDRDRPQETQYF
-,TRBJ2-7,-,TRBV12-1,TGTGCCAGCAGCTCCGCACCGGGACAGGACGACTACGAGCAGTACTTC,CASSSAPGQDDYEQYF
-,TRBJ2-3,-,TRBV27,TGTGCCAGCTCAAAAGTGGGGCCCTCGGGCATCCTAGATACGCAGTATTTT,CASSKVGPSGILDTQYF
-,TRBJ2-5,TRBD2,TRBV15,TGTGCCACCAGCAGAGATGGAGTCAGGGAGGGTCCGGAGACCCAGTACTTC,CATSRDGVREGPETQYF
once,TRBJ2-2,-,TRBV6-5,TGTGCCAGCAGTTACGTTGGGGCCGGGGAGCTGTTTTTT,CASSYVGAGELFF
-,TRBJ2-7,-,TRBV4-2,TGTGCCAGCAGCCAGCTTAGTAGCTCCTACGAGCAGTACTTC,CASSQLSSSYEQYF
-,TRBJ2-1,-,TRBV7-9,TGTGCCAGCAGCCCCCGGGTTTCCTACAATGAGCAGTTCTTC,CASSPRVSYNEQFF
-,TRBJ2-5,TRBD1,TRBV11-2,TGTGCCAGCAGCTCTGACAGGGTCCAAGAGACCCAGTACTTC,CASSSDRVQETQYF
-,TRBJ1-4,TRBD1,TRBV6-5,TGTGCCAGCAGTTTGGGGACAGATAATGAAAAACTGTTTTTT,CASSLGTDNEKLFF
-,TRBJ2-1,TRBD2,TRBV30,TGTGCCTGGTCGGGACTAGCGGATCGGTGGGTCCACAATGAGCAGTTCTTC,CAWSGLADRWVHNEQFF
-,TRBJ2-7,TRBD1,TRBV29-1,TGCAGCGTTGAAGTAACGGACAGGTCAAACTACGAGCAGTACTTC,CSVEVTDRSNYEQYF
-,TRBJ2-7,-,TRBV28,TGTGCCAGCAGTTTTACGGGGGAGTACTCTCCCTTTAGCTCCTACGAGCAGTACTTC,CASSFTGEYSPFSSYEQYF
-,TRBJ1-2,TRBD1,TRBV5-5,TGTGCCAGCAGCTCGAGGACAGGGGGTTTAGATGGCTACACCTTC,CASSSRTGGLDGYTF
-,TRBJ2-5,-,TRBV28,TGTGCCACCGGACTGGGAGAGACCCAGTACTTC,CATGLGETQYF
-,TRBJ1-2,-,TRBV10-3,TGTGCCATCAGTGAGTCGGTAGGGGCGGACGGCTACACCTTC,CAISESVGADGYTF
-,TRBJ1-2,-,TRBV11-2,TGTGCCAGCAGCTTAAGTAGGGATTACTATGGCTACACCTTC,CASSLSRDYYGYTF
few,TRBJ1-1,-,TRBV6-1,TGTGCCAGCAGTCCTGGGAAGGCTGAAGCTTTCTTT,CASSPGKAEAFF
-,TRBJ2-1,-,TRBV30,TGTGCCTGGATAAGTCTATGGAATGAGCAGTTCTTC,CAWISLWNEQFF
-,TRBJ2-2,-,TRBV19,TGTGCCAGTAGTATCTGGCCGGGCGGGGAGCTGTTTTTT,CASSIWPGGELFF
-,TRBJ1-2,TRBD1,TRBV5-1,TGCGCCAGCAGCCTAGCTAGCAGGGGGATAGATGGCTACACCTTC,CASSLASRGIDGYTF
-,TRBJ2-2,-,TRBV27,TGTGCCAGCAGGCCATTGGGCGGCGGGAACACCGGGGAGCTGTTTTTT,CASRPLGGGNTGELFF
-,TRBJ2-7,-,TRBV19,TGTGCCAGTAGTATATCTGGGGTTGGCTACGAGCAGTACTTC,CASSISGVGYEQYF
-,TRBJ2-5,-,TRBV2,TGTGCCAGCAGGGTGTGGGGGGCCTCGGTTGAAGAGACCCAGTACTTC,CASRVWGASVEETQYF
-,TRBJ2-5,TRBD1,TRBV4-3,TGCGCCAGCAGCCAAGCCCCCGGGACAGGGGGCCTCGAGACCCAGTACTTC,CASSQAPGTGGLETQYF
-,TRBJ2-3,-,TRBV5-1,TGCGCCAGCAGCTCGCGGACAGCTAGCACAGATACGCAGTATTTT,CASSSRTASTDTQYF
-,TRBJ1-2,-,TRBV19,TGTGCCAGTAGTATTTTTACAGGGTATTACGGGGACTATGGCTACACCTTC,CASSIFTGYYGDYGYTF
-,TRBJ2-7,TRBD2,TRBV27,TGTGCCAGCAGTAATATAGCAGGACTAGCGCCGATGAGAAGCTCCTACGAGCAGTACTTC,CASSNIAGLAPMRSSYEQYF
-,TRBJ2-3,TRBD2,TRBV27,TGTGCCAGCAGTGAGCGGGAGGGGACAGATACGCAGTATTTT,CASSEREGTDTQYF
-,TRBJ2-7,TRBD2,TRBV10-3,TGTGCCATCAGTGAGACTAGCGGGACCACCTACGAGCAGTACTTC,CAISETSGTTYEQYF
-,TRBJ2-7,TRBD1,TRBV6-4,TGTGCCAGCAGCCCCAAAGCGACAGGGGCATCCTACGAGCAGTACTTC,CASSPKATGASYEQYF
-,TRBJ2-6,-,TRBV10-3,TGTGCCATCAGCATACTGAGCTCTGGGGCCAACGTCCTGACTTTC,CAISILSSGANVLTF
-,TRBJ2-5,TRBD2,TRBV4-1,TGCGCCAGCAGCCAAGCGGCCCTAGCGGAAGAGACCCAGTACTTC,CASSQAALAEETQYF
-,TRBJ2-3,TRBD2,TRBV4-1,TGCGCCAGCAGCCAAGACACCAGCGGGAGAGCAGATACGCAGTATTTT,CASSQDTSGRADTQYF
-,TRBJ2-2,TRBD2,TRBV27,TGTGCCAGCAGTTGGAGACTAGCTTCGTCCGGGGAGCTGTTTTTT,CASSWRLASSGELFF
-,TRBJ2-5,-,TRBV11-2,TGTGCCAGCAGCTTAGCCCCCCGCCAGGGAGAGACCCAGTACTTC,CASSLAPRQGETQYF
-,TRBJ2-5,TRBD2,TRBV7-9,TGTGCCAGCAGCTTAATAGCGGGAGGTATCCAAGAGACCCAGTACTTC,CASSLIAGGIQETQYF
-,TRBJ1-1,-,TRBV11-2,TGTGCCAGCAGCTTAGATCGTAGGAGGTACGCTGAAGCTTTCTTT,CASSLDRRRYAEAFF
-,TRBJ2-5,-,TRBV28,TGTGCCAGCAGGCCTATAGATAAGCCCCGAGAGACCCAGTACTTC,CASRPIDKPRETQYF
-,TRBJ1-2,TRBD1,TRBV7-8,TGTGCCAGCAGCTTAGAGGGACAGAACTATGGCTACACCTTC,CASSLEGQNYGYTF
-,TRBJ2-5,-,TRBV2,TGTGCCAGCAGTGGGGCAGGGAGGCAAGAGACCCAGTACTTC,CASSGAGRQETQYF
-,TRBJ2-1,-,TRBV29-1,TGCAGCGTTGAATTCGGGAGAGTTAATGAGCAGTTCTTC,CSVEFGRVNEQFF
-,TRBJ2-2,-,TRBV6-6,TGTGCCAGCAGTTACCGAGTTGGGGAGCTGTTTTTT,CASSYRVGELFF
-,TRBJ2-2,-,TRBV2,TGTGCCAGCAGTGGGCTTCCTAACACCGGGGAGCTGTTTTTT,CASSGLPNTGELFF
-,TRBJ2-1,-,TRBV10-3,TGTGCCATCAGTGGAACCGCCGGATGGCGGGCCCAGAGGAATGAGCAGTTCTTC,CAISGTAGWRAQRNEQFF
-,TRBJ2-1,-,TRBV7-2,TGTGCCAGCAGCTTCAATTCCGAGACTAGGGCTTGGGGTGAGCAGTTCTTC,CASSFNSETRAWGEQFF
-,TRBJ2-5,-,TRBV5-1,TGCGCCAGCAGCTTGCGGCTAGTGAAGTACCAAGAGACCCAGTACTTC,CASSLRLVKYQETQYF
-,TRBJ2-7,TRBD2,TRBV30,TGTGCCTGGAGTCCCGGGGGGAGCGGGAGTATCGGAGAGCAGTACTTC,CAWSPGGSGSIGEQYF